These 2 T cell receptor beta chains originate from one sample sequenced in a study of T cells in Graves' hyperthyroidism and ophthalmopathy (dated by TCRdb to about 2019). To prepare the library, multiplex PCR was applied. The sequencer was an Illumina HiSeq 2000. The TCR beta CDR3 regions were amplified from RNA transcripts. For the first round of RT-PCR on the TCR CDR3, the HTBI primer set was used together with the Qiagen OneStep RT-PCR kit. Clones were called with MiXCR by TCRdb after fastp trimmed the public reads at Q25, and only in-frame beta chains were retained. All rows with the same CDR3 protein become a single entry with the most common DNA and genes. Recorded for this sample are some 690,000 distinct CDR3 sequences; 17% of them occurred a single time. 15% of the sample is taken by the ten largest. Input material: blood. The receptors were gathered from a man in his forties or fifties with Graves' hyperthyroidism.

V is TRBV6-2 or TRBV6-3 and J is TRBJ2-3; maybe TRBD2 (6 bases). Trimming took 6 bases from V and 0 from J, leaving 16 bases between them. From germline, CDR1 is MNHEY and CDR2 SVGEGT. The CDR3 contains 16 residues. The CDR3 loop is CASSPLRGMSTDTQYF. The CDR3 bases are TGTGCCAGCAGCCCATTACGGGGGATGAGCACAGATACGCAGTATTTT.

The table lists this clonotype with many counts. The V and J genes are TRBV7-2 and TRBJ2-7, with unresolved D. Trimming removed 4 bases from V and 5 bases from J, with 9 bases in between. The germline CDR1 and CDR2 sequences are SGHTA and FQGNSA. CDR3 length: 12 amino acids. The CDR3 spells CASSSWVNEQYF. CDR3 sequence (DNA): TGTGCCAGCAGCTCCTGGGTCAACGAGCAGTACTTC.